This TCR beta chain emerged from a study of shared clonotypes between healthy human individuals. The CDR3 contains 11 residues. CDR1 GTSNPN and CDR2 SVGIG come from the germline V gene (reference sequence). Trimming stripped 3 bases from V and 14 bases from J, with 13 bases between. TCRdb's table, derived via immunoSEQ multiplex PCR, lists solely in-frame clones and lacks some. Of 2 million to 2.5 million clones in the sample, more than 90% were seen once. The sequenced material came from naive CD4+ T cells sorted from blood. The subset here: CD45RA+ positively selected. The source of this sequence is a young man in good health. V gene TRBV30 combines with J gene TRBJ1-4; D unclear. The CDR3 nucleotides read TGTGCCTGGAGCCTGGATCATATGCTGTTTTTT. As protein: CAWSLDHMLFF.